The T cell receptor (beta chain) under discussion was sequenced for a study of radiotherapy plus CTLA-4 blockade in lung cancer. Points from the study as a whole: In blood, TCR clones derived from the tumor expanded after radiotherapy plus ipilimumab.

TCRdb's copy holds only in-frame clones and misses some; the assay was immunoSEQ multiplex PCR. The sample contains about 51,000 clones, roughly three quarters of which appear only once. About this clone itself: Antigen unknown.

The ends were cut back, 4 bases at V and 4 bases at J, with 7 bases in the middle. This CDR3 spans 12 amino acids. The germline V gene has CDR1 SEHNR and CDR2 FQNEAQ (reference sequence). Material: peripheral blood, obtained from a patient treated with radiotherapy plus ipilimumab. V gene TRBV7-9 combines with J gene TRBJ1-1; D gene uncertain. The receptor was isolated from a human donor with non-small cell lung cancer who had a complete response to radiotherapy plus ipilimumab. Here the CDR3 reads CASSSPGTEAFF. The CDR3 DNA reads as TGTGCCAGCAGCTCCCCGGGCACTGAAGCTTTCTTT.